This section outlines one TCR beta chain sequence together with its context. Its antigen is currently unknown. TCRdb fed the 5' RACE reads into MiXCR, producing one record per CDR3 protein. This sample has about 360,000 distinct CDR3 sequences, with approximately 22% found just once. These data belong to a study of CD8 T cells in ankylosing spondylitis. The CDR3 has 13 amino acids. Looked up from germline, CDR1 is DFQATT and CDR2 is SNEGSKA (reference sequence). Trimming pared 0 bases from V and 7 bases from J, leaving 10 bases between. Study outcomes and limitations: Earlier studies detected some motif variants in reactive arthritis synovial fluid and blood. The study identified a TCR beta motif of fewer than 10 highly homologous variants that appeared characteristic of ankylosing spondylitis blood.

The chain has TRBV20-1 and TRBJ2-4; the D is unclear. Input material: blood, either unsorted or a sorted T cell fraction (not recorded which). The clonotype was recovered from a male donor with ankylosing spondylitis or in good health (not recorded which). DNA of the CDR3: TGCAGTGCTAGAGAAGGAAACGGGAACATTCAGTACTTC. Translated: CSAREGNGNIQYF.